Presented here are 17 T cell receptor beta chains from one specimen sequenced in a study of cytomegalovirus exposure and HLA in healthy donors. The PCR had 60 Vbeta and 13 Jbeta primers. The assay was immunoSEQ multiplex PCR, and TCRdb's table has in-frame clones only and misses some. The table lists about 140,000 clones, more than 60% of them singletons. Source material: PBMCs. These receptors were collected from a man aged 40-50 years in good health and CMV-seronegative.

The J gene is TRBJ1-2, the V gene TRBV9; perhaps TRBD1 as D (5 bases). Germline-derived CDR1 and CDR2 are SGDLS and YYNGEE. The V end was cut by 3 bases, the J end by 8 bases, with 11 bases between. CDR3 size: 12 residues. CDR3 sequence: CASSATGVGYTF. Here the CDR3 DNA reads TGTGCCAGCAGCGCCACAGGTGTCGGCTACACCTTC.

The chain recombines TRBV15 with TRBJ1-1; 8 nucleotides agree with TRBD1. Per the germline V gene, CDR1 is LNHNV and CDR2 is YYDKDF (reference sequence). The CDR3 is 15 amino acids. Trimming cost V 3 bases and J 2 bases; bases outside gene matches: 5. As DNA, the CDR3 is TGTGCCACCAGCAGCCAGGACAGGGCCAACACTGAAGCTTTCTTT. Translated, it gives CATSSQDRANTEAFF.

The chain uses TRBV6-6 and TRBJ1-6, with a possible D match to TRBD1 (6 bases). V was pared by 8 bases and J by 14 bases, with 25 bases between. The V gene's germline CDR1 is MNHNY and CDR2 SVGAGI (reference sequence). The CDR3 is 15 residues long. CDR3 amino acids: CASHGGRDLQGALHF. The CDR3 nucleotides are TGTGCCAGCCATGGGGGCAGGGACCTGCAAGGGGCCCTCCACTTT.

The V gene is TRBV15, the J gene TRBJ1-2; D possibly corresponds to TRBD1 (6 bases). Germline V gene sequence: CDR1 LNHNV, CDR2 YYDKDF (reference sequence). The CDR3 loop spans 12 amino acids. V lost 0 bases, J lost 13 bases, and 12 bases lay in between. The CDR3 protein is CATSRDAGAATF. DNA of the CDR3: TGTGCCACCAGCAGAGATGCAGGGGCCGCCACCTTC.

The genes are TRBV5-1 and TRBJ2-1; D is perhaps TRBD1 (5 bases). The CDR3 has 14 amino acids. CDR1 SGHRS and CDR2 YFSETQ come from the germline V gene. V shed 2 bases and J shed 1 base, with 7 bases lying between them. CDR3 DNA sequence: TGCGCCAGCAGCTTTCCAGGGTCCTACAATGAGCAGTTCTTC. Residues: CASSFPGSYNEQFF.

The J gene is TRBJ2-7, the V gene TRBV6-6, with D perhaps matching TRBD2 (5 bases). Germline V lookup: CDR1 MNHNY, CDR2 SVGAGI (reference sequence). Trimming took off 5 bases at V and 1 base at J, with 9 bases between the two ends. The CDR3 loop spans 13 amino acids. The CDR3 region has the DNA TGTGCCAGCAGTCCCGCGGGTTCCTACGAGCAGTACTTC. It encodes CASSPAGSYEQYF.

The chain links TRBV9 to TRBJ2-7, with 11 nucleotides matching TRBD2. V gave up 4 bases and J gave up 2 bases; unmatched junction bases: 8. The CDR3 is 16 amino acids. CDR1 and CDR2 from the germline V gene are SGDLS and YYNGEE. The CDR3 coding sequence is TGTGCCAGCAGCCCCGCCGGGACTAGCGGACCCTACGAGCAGTACTTC. Its translation: CASSPAGTSGPYEQYF.

The chain carries TRBV14 and TRBJ1-2; no firm D call. CDR1 SGHDN and CDR2 FVKESK come from the germline V gene. The CDR3 spans 15 residues. V was cut by 0 bases and J by 2 bases, with 10 bases left in between. The CDR3 coding sequence is TGTGCCAGCAGCCAAGATTGGGCAGCCAACTATGGCTACACCTTC. It translates to CASSQDWAANYGYTF.

The sample holds one count of this clone. The chain couples TRBV7-9 to TRBJ2-3, with TRBD1 matching over 7 bases. With 6 bases clipped from V and 6 bases from J, the junction kept 6 bases outside the gene matches. CDR1 and CDR2 (germline): SEHNR, FQNEAQ (reference sequence). This CDR3 comprises 13 residues. The CDR3 region has the DNA TGTGCCAGCAGGGACAGGTTGATGGATACGCAGTATTTT. Protein product: CASRDRLMDTQYF. The full variable domain, its missing parts supplied by reference TRBV7-9 and TRBJ2-3, is DTGVSQNPRHKITKRGQNVTFRCDPISEHNRLYWYRQTLGQGPEFLTYFQNEAQLEKSRLLSDRFSAERPKGSFSTLEIQRTEQGDSAMYLCASRDRLMDTQYFGPGTRLTVL.

The chain carries TRBV5-4 and TRBJ2-7, with D unresolved. The CDR3 runs to 13 residues. V was shortened by 4 bases and J by 3 bases, with 11 bases between the two germline ends. Germline CDR1 SGHNT, CDR2 YYREEE (reference sequence). CDR3 residues: CASSPELNYEQYF. CDR3 bases: TGTGCCAGCAGCCCGGAGTTGAACTACGAGCAGTACTTC. The full variable domain, with the rest looked up from reference TRBV5-4 and TRBJ2-7, is ETGVTQSPTHLIKTRGQQVTLRCSSQSGHNTVSWYQQALGQGPQFIFQYYREEENGRGNFPPRFSGLQFPNYSSELNVNALELDDSALYLCASSPELNYEQYFGPGTRLTVT.

This clone appeared a few times. The rearrangement joins TRBV7-9 to TRBJ1-4; D unresolved. The CDR3 runs to 16 residues. Germline V CDR1 and CDR2: SEHNR, FQNEAQ (reference sequence). With 6 bases removed from V and 5 bases from J, the gap between germline ends came to 19 bases. CDR3 protein: CASRPFGRGSNEKLFF. The CDR3 bases are TGTGCCAGCAGGCCCTTCGGGCGGGGAAGCAATGAAAAACTGTTTTTT.

The chain employs TRBV29-1 and TRBJ1-1, with 7 nucleotides matching TRBD1. V trimming: 7 bases; J trimming: 6 bases; junction bases outside the gene matches: 8. Germline CDR1 and CDR2: SQVTM and ANQGSEA. CDR3 length equals 12 residues. The CDR3 loop is CSGIDREPEAFF. CDR3 in DNA: TGCAGCGGAATCGACAGGGAGCCTGAAGCTTTCTTT.

The chain employs TRBV7-6 and TRBJ1-2, with D possibly matching TRBD1 (6 bases). Germline CDR1 SGHVS, CDR2 FNYEAQ. The CDR3 has 15 residues. V was pared by 3 bases and J by 7 bases, with 18 bases between. The CDR3 nucleotides read TGTGCCAGCAGCTTTGAAACAGGGTGGCAGGGTGGCTACACCTTC. Translation gives CASSFETGWQGGYTF.

CDR3 in amino acids: CASGEGDAYEQYF. As DNA, the CDR3 is TGTGCCAGCGGGGAGGGGGATGCCTACGAGCAGTACTTC. V is TRBV7-9 and J is TRBJ2-7; D possibly corresponds to TRBD2 (7 bases). The V end was cut by 8 bases, the J end by 2 bases, with 13 bases between. Germline CDR1 reads SEHNR; CDR2 reads FQNEAQ (reference sequence). The CDR3 contains 13 residues.

The J gene is TRBJ1-3, the V gene TRBV9, with D perhaps matching TRBD1 (5 bases). V lost 3 bases and J 0 bases, leaving 19 bases between the germline ends. Germline-derived CDR1 and CDR2 are SGDLS and YYNGEE. The CDR3 sequence is 18 residues long. The chain's CDR3 is CASSASFGRGTSGNTIYF. CDR3 sequence (DNA): TGTGCCAGCAGCGCGTCCTTCGGACGGGGGACCTCTGGAAACACCATATATTTT.

This chain joins TRBV19 and TRBJ1-1; 7 bases fit TRBD1. CDR3 length equals 13 residues. Germline V gives CDR1 LNHDA, CDR2 SQIVND (reference sequence). V was clipped by 6 bases and J by 4 bases; unmatched bases: 5. The CDR3 DNA follows: TGTGCCAGTAGGACAGGGAGTGGCACTGAAGCTTTCTTT. Protein: CASRTGSGTEAFF. Full variable domain (missing parts from reference TRBV19 and TRBJ1-1): DGGITQSPKYLFRKEGQNVTLSCEQNLNHDAMYWYRQDPGQGLRLIYYSQIVNDFQKGDIAEGYSVSREKKESFPLTVTSAQKNPTAFYLCASRTGSGTEAFFGQGTRLTVV.

This chain uses TRBV28 with TRBJ2-3; TRBD2 agrees at 11 bases. The J segment lost 14 bases and the V segment lost 4 bases, leaving 14 bases of the junction unmatched. The CDR3 extends over 15 amino acids. Germline assignment: CDR1 MDHEN and CDR2 SYDVKM. CDR3 sequence: CASSSPAGTSGHGYF. As DNA, the CDR3 is TGTGCCAGCAGTTCCCCCGCCGGGACTAGCGGACATGGGTATTTT.